Each of the 5 T cell receptor beta chains below was sequenced from the same sample in a study of T cells in Graves' hyperthyroidism and ophthalmopathy. RNA transcripts gave rise to amplified TCR beta CDR3 regions. During a first-round RT-PCR of the TCR CDR3, the HTBI primer set was used. TCRdb re-called the multiplex PCR reads with MiXCR, one entry per CDR3 protein. The table includes approximately 410,000 distinct CDR3 sequences, roughly an eighth detected once. What was sequenced was blood. Every receptor here comes from a young woman with Graves' hyperthyroidism.

A remark on this clonotype: A read error may account for a junction end that differs from germline. The chain joins TRBV12-3 or TRBV12-4 to TRBJ1-5; maybe TRBD1 (5 bases). The CDR3 length is 15 residues. The chain's CDR3 is CASSEIGGRGQPQHF. The CDR3 nucleotides are TGCGCCAGCAGTGAGATCGGGGGAAGGGGTCAGCCCCAGCATTTT.

This clonotype was seen repeatedly, ten times or more. This sequence joins TRBV7-2 and TRBJ2-3, with D tentatively TRBD2 (6 bases). CDR1 is SGHTA and CDR2 is FQGNSA in the germline V gene. This CDR3 comprises 14 residues. Trimming removed 5 bases from V and 5 bases from J, with 14 bases in between. CDR3 sequence reads: CASSPTGGEDTQYF. The CDR3 coding sequence is TGTGCCAGCAGCCCTACAGGAGGGGAAGATACGCAGTATTTT.

The chain is built from TRBV13 and TRBJ1-3, with D perhaps matching TRBD1 (5 bases). The ends were cut back, 2 bases at V and 3 bases at J, with 11 bases in the middle. The germline V gene has CDR1 PRHDT and CDR2 FYEKMQ (reference sequence). CDR3 size: 15 residues. CDR3 amino acids: CASSLFRGGGNTIYF. Here the CDR3 DNA reads TGTGCCAGCAGCTTATTTCGTGGGGGTGGAAACACCATATATTTT.

This clonotype was seen more than once but under ten times. V gene TRBV27 combines with J gene TRBJ2-3; the D is unclear. CDR3 length: 16 amino acids. Looked up from germline, CDR1 is MNHEY and CDR2 is SMNVEV (reference sequence). V gave up 5 bases and J gave up 0 bases, with 15 bases separating them. The CDR3 reads CASSPSGPRSTDTQYF. The CDR3 DNA is TGTGCCAGCAGTCCCAGTGGACCCAGAAGCACAGATACGCAGTATTTT.

Many counts were recorded for this clonotype. This chain uses TRBV12-3 or TRBV12-4 with TRBJ2-3; TRBD2 matches at 12 bases. The J segment lost 4 bases and the V segment lost 3 bases, leaving 11 bases of the junction unmatched. The length of the CDR3 is 18 residues. The CDR3, as DNA: TGTGCCAGCAGTTTTTTCGCTAGCGGGAGGGCCGTCGCAGATACGCAGTATTTT. Translation: CASSFFASGRAVADTQYF.